These 5 T cell receptor beta chains originate from one sample sequenced in a study of Graves' ophthalmopathy and Graves' hyperthyroidism. RNA transcripts were the template, and TCR beta CDR3 regions were amplified from them. HTBI primers primed a first-round RT-PCR, and a second-round multiplex PCR followed. A single record per CDR3 protein comes from TCRdb applying MiXCR to the multiplex PCR reads. There are 1 million to 1.3 million distinct CDR3 sequences in the sample; 35% to 40% occur only once, and 11% lies in the top ten. Sequencing input: peripheral blood or thyroid tissue (not recorded which). Receptor source: an adult man with Graves' hyperthyroidism.

The sample holds a few counts of this clonotype. The V gene is TRBV2, the J gene TRBJ2-7; 9 nucleotides agree with TRBD1. Germline CDR1 reads SNHLY; CDR2 reads FYNNEI. The junction had 25 bases not matched to a gene; V was cut back by 6 bases and J by 4 bases. The CDR3 is 20 amino acids. The CDR3 DNA reads TGTGCCAGCAGCCGCGACCCAGGACAGGGGACTCACTACGGAGGATACGAGCAGTACTTC. It encodes CASSRDPGQGTHYGGYEQYF.

The V gene is TRBV2, the J gene TRBJ2-5; TRBD2 matches 9 bases. Germline V gives CDR1 SNHLY, CDR2 FYNNEI. The CDR3 covers 15 residues. J gave up 9 bases and V 8 bases, and 16 bases lay outside the gene matches. The CDR3 region has the DNA TGTGCCAGCGCCCCGGAAGCGGGGGGCCGTTCGTCCCAGTACTTC. This codes for CASAPEAGGRSSQYF.

Only a few counts were recorded for this clonotype. V and J are TRBV9 and TRBJ2-7, with 8 bases that match TRBD1. Germline trimming cut 1 base from V and 5 bases from J; bases unmatched to any gene: 5. The CDR3 loop spans 14 amino acids. From germline, CDR1 is SGDLS and CDR2 YYNGEE. The CDR3 nucleotides read TGTGCCAGCAGCGTAAGAACAGGGGGAAACGAGCAGTACTTC. Protein product: CASSVRTGGNEQYF. Together with reference TRBV9 and TRBJ2-7, the CDR3 gives the full variable domain: DSGVTQTPKHLITATGQRVTLRCSPRSGDLSVYWYQQSLDQGLQFLIQYYNGEERAKGNILERFSAQQFPDLHSELNLSSLELGDSALYFCASSVRTGGNEQYFGPGTRLTVT.

This clonotype was counted at least ten times. The chain links TRBV19 to TRBJ1-5; a possible D gene is TRBD1 (6 bases). V was cut by 6 bases and J by 1 base, with 13 bases left in between. This CDR3 region has 15 residues. Germline V gene lookup returns CDR1 LNHDA and CDR2 SQIVND (reference sequence). CDR3 protein: CASRTVGHSNQPQHF. The CDR3 DNA reads as TGTGCCAGTAGAACCGTGGGACACAGCAATCAGCCCCAGCATTTT.

This clonotype was observed many times. One end of the junction varies from germline; a read error may be responsible. The genes are TRBV5-1 and TRBJ2-7; 10 bases are a match to TRBD1. Germline CDR1 reads SGHRS; CDR2 reads YFSETQ. CDR3 length: 15 amino acids. CDR3 protein: CASSPRTGGTYEQYF. The CDR3 DNA reads as TGTGCCAGCAGCCCGAGGACAGGGGGGACCTACGAGCAGTACTTC. Full variable domain (missing parts from reference TRBV5-1 and TRBJ2-7): KAGVTQTPRYLIKTRGQQVTLSCSPISGHRSVSWYQQTPGQGLQFLFEYFSETQRNKGNFPGRFSGRQFSNSRSEMNVSTLELGDSALYLCASSPRTGGTYEQYFGPGTRLTVT.